This T cell receptor (beta chain) was found in a study of tumor-infiltrating lymphocytes in primary liver carcinoma. Study overall: There were tumors of stage T1-T3 N0M0, each 4.2 to 10 cm across.

Germline assignment: CDR1 SGHRS and CDR2 YFSETQ. Trimming removed 4 bases from V and 11 bases from J; junction bases left unmatched: 10. The CDR3 length is 16 residues. RNA and DNA were co-extracted from roughly 20-30 mg of unsorted bulk tissue. Each sampled tumor had five separate regions taken from it. The researchers produced TCR beta cDNA from around 500 ng total RNA with a constant-region primer. Libraries covering TCR beta were generated through three nested multiplex PCR rounds (using a slightly modified ARM-PCR). The two initial PCR rounds, roughly 9 cycles each, used TRBV1-TRBV30 forward and C-beta reverse primers. Each CDR3 protein gets one entry after TCRdb re-called the multiplex PCR reads with MiXCR. The sample consists of 80,000 or so distinct CDR3 sequences, 71% of them appearing once. This clonotype appeared once.

The sample was liver tumor tissue from sampling region 4. Described subset: tumor region T4, right-lateral pole. V usage is TRBV5-1 and J usage is TRBJ2-1; 15 nucleotides match TRBD2. The receptor was derived from a woman aged 60-70 years with primary liver carcinoma and hepatitis B virus infection. The DNA of the CDR3 is TGCGCCAGCAGCACGGGACTAGCGGGAGGTAGAACTAAGCAGTTCTTC. Protein sequence: CASSTGLAGGRTKQFF.